Shown below are 18 T cell receptor beta chains from a single sample sequenced in a study of blood T cell repertoires in COVID-19. The protocol was immunoSEQ multiplex PCR, while the TCRdb copy is restricted to in-frame clones and leaves out a portion. The table includes 250,000 to 350,000 clones, less than 90% detected once. The sample comprised peripheral blood. The receptors here all came from a woman in her 70s with COVID-19, enrolled during active disease.

This clone was detected only a few times. The rearrangement links TRBV6-4 to TRBJ2-1, with 11 bases matching TRBD2. CDR1 is MRHNA, CDR2 SNTAGT, per germline. J was trimmed by 4 bases and V by 3 bases; bases with no gene match: 5. CDR3 length: 16 amino acids. The CDR3 region is CASSEIPSGGYNEQFF. The CDR3 nucleotides read TGTGCCAGCAGTGAAATCCCTAGCGGGGGGTACAATGAGCAGTTCTTC.

Of note for this clone: The sample contains more than one DNA sequence encoding this CDR3. V gene TRBV12-3 or TRBV12-4 combines with J gene TRBJ2-3, with D possibly matching TRBD1 (6 bases). The CDR3 extends over 13 amino acids. V gave up 6 bases and J gave up 3 bases, with 10 bases separating them. CDR3 sequence: CASSLTGTDTQYF. The CDR3 DNA reads as TGTGCCAGCAGCCTGACAGGTACAGATACGCAGTATTTT.

This clone was seen just once. In DNA, the CDR3 is TGCAGCGTTGTTACCAGGTTGAACACTGAAGCTTTCTTT. This codes for CSVVTRLNTEAFF. This chain uses TRBV29-1 with TRBJ1-1; D is unresolved. V dropped 4 bases and J dropped 0 bases, with 9 bases sitting between them. CDR1 is SQVTM, CDR2 ANQGSEA, per germline. CDR3 length equals 13 residues.

CDR3 bases: TGTGCCAGCAGTCTCCAGGGATCCCGTGGCTACACCTTC. Residues: CASSLQGSRGYTF. The J gene is TRBJ1-2, the V gene TRBV5-4, with D possibly matching TRBD1 (5 bases). This CDR3 has 13 residues. CDR1 is SGHNT and CDR2 is YYREEE in the germline V gene (reference sequence). V was shortened by 5 bases and J by 7 bases, with 15 bases between the two germline ends.

This sequence joins TRBV14 and TRBJ2-7, with 7 bases lining up with TRBD1. V shed 1 base and J 2 bases; nucleotides not matched to a gene: 5. This CDR3 region has 15 residues. The germline CDR1 and CDR2 sequences are SGHDN and FVKESK. The CDR3 DNA follows: TGTGCCAGCAGCCAAGTCGGACAGGAGACCTACGAGCAGTACTTC. This gives the protein CASSQVGQETYEQYF.

J is TRBJ2-5 and V is TRBV2; D is possibly TRBD1 (5 bases). CDR3 length equals 15 residues. Per the germline V gene, CDR1 is SNHLY and CDR2 is FYNNEI. V lost 4 bases and J lost 5, with 17 bases in between. As DNA, the CDR3 is TGTGCCAGCAGTGGATCGCTAGGGGTGGGGGAGACCCAGTACTTC. This sequence encodes CASSGSLGVGETQYF.

This clone is a singleton in its sample. The chain links TRBV11-3 to TRBJ2-7; a weak D match, TRBD1 (6 bases). CDR1 SGHNT and CDR2 YENEEA come from the germline V gene. This CDR3 is built from 19 residues. Trimming removed 6 bases from V and 0 bases from J, with 27 bases in between. Written as DNA, the CDR3 is TGTGCCAGCAGAGACGACCCGATAACCCGGGACACCTTCTCCTACGAGCAGTACTTC. Translation: CASRDDPITRDTFSYEQYF. The variable domain in full, completed from reference TRBV11-3 and TRBJ2-7, reads EAGVVQSPRYKIIEKKQPVAFWCNPISGHNTLYWYLQNLGQGPELLIRYENEEAVDDSQLPKDRFSAERLKGVDSTLKIQPAELGDSAVYLCASRDDPITRDTFSYEQYFGPGTRLTVT.

The chain employs TRBV18 and TRBJ2-3; 8 nucleotides line up with TRBD1. This CDR3 is 15 amino acids long. J lost 2 bases, V lost 6 bases, and 7 bases had no gene match. Germline V CDR1 and CDR2: KGHSH, LQKENI. CDR3 nucleotides: TGTGCCAGCTCCCGGACAGGGTATGACACAGATACGCAGTATTTT. Protein sequence: CASSRTGYDTDTQYF.

The chain employs TRBV12-3 or TRBV12-4 and TRBJ1-6; D gene uncertain. The CDR3 sequence is 11 residues long. Trimming pared 2 bases from V and 14 bases from J, leaving 7 bases between. This CDR3 reads CASSLSGALHF. The CDR3 nucleotides are TGTGCCAGCAGTTTATCCGGGGCCCTCCACTTT.

This chain uses TRBV7-9 with TRBJ2-3; no definite D call. Per germline, CDR1 SEHNR and CDR2 FQNEAQ (reference sequence). The V end lost 7 bases, the J end lost 5 bases, and 13 bases lay between the germline ends. The CDR3 contains 13 residues. The CDR3 is CASTFARLDTQYF. CDR3 DNA: TGTGCCAGCACCTTCGCCCGGTTAGATACGCAGTATTTT.

This clone was detected only a few times. V usage is TRBV30 and J usage is TRBJ1-2, with a tentative D call TRBD1 (6 bases). Per the germline V gene, CDR1 is GTSNPN and CDR2 is SVGIG (reference sequence). V lost 0 bases to trimming and J lost 4 bases, with 18 bases between them. This CDR3 has 16 amino acids. The CDR3 sequence is CAWSVTTHRDPYGYTF. The DNA of the CDR3 is TGTGCCTGGAGTGTCACCACCCACAGGGACCCCTATGGCTACACCTTC.

The chain recombines TRBV28 with TRBJ2-3; 8 nucleotides align to TRBD2. Per germline, CDR1 MDHEN and CDR2 SYDVKM. CDR3 length: 16 residues. The J segment lost 2 bases and the V segment lost 6 bases, leaving 10 bases of the junction unmatched. CDR3 sequence (DNA): TGTGCCAGCAGCCTGCGGGGAGCGGGGGACACAGATACGCAGTATTTT. It specifies CASSLRGAGDTDTQYF.

Only one count was recorded for this clone. The chain is built from TRBV7-2 and TRBJ2-2; tentatively, D is TRBD2 (5 bases). The CDR3 sequence is 13 residues long. Germline CDR1 and CDR2: SGHTA and FQGNSA. V lost 4 bases and J 6 bases, leaving 9 bases between the germline ends. As DNA, the CDR3 is TGTGCCAGCAGCTCTTCCGGGGCCGGGGAGCTGTTTTTT. This gives the protein CASSSSGAGELFF.

The J gene is TRBJ1-4, the V gene TRBV27; TRBD1 agrees at 9 bases. The J segment lost 8 bases and the V segment lost 5 bases, leaving 9 bases of the junction unmatched. The CDR3 consists of 15 residues. Germline V gene sequence: CDR1 MNHEY, CDR2 SMNVEV (reference sequence). The CDR3 here is CASSHIRDREEKLFF. DNA of the CDR3: TGTGCCAGCAGTCACATCCGGGACAGGGAGGAAAAACTGTTTTTT. Combining the CDR3 with reference TRBV27 and TRBJ1-4 gives the whole variable domain EAQVTQNPRYLITVTGKKLTVTCSQNMNHEYMSWYRQDPGLGLRQIYYSMNVEVTDKGDVPEGYKVSRKEKRNFPLILESPSPNQTSLYFCASSHIRDREEKLFFGSGTQLSVL.

The chain is built from TRBV2 and TRBJ1-5; 7 bases line up with TRBD1. The V segment lost 6 bases and the J segment 2 bases; nucleotides outside the gene matches: 7. Germline V CDR1 and CDR2: SNHLY, FYNNEI. The CDR3 consists of 15 residues. CDR3 nucleotides: TGTGCCAGCAGCGACGGGACAGTACGCAATCAGCCCCAGCATTTT. It is translated as CASSDGTVRNQPQHF.

This rearrangement joins TRBV2 to TRBJ2-7, with D possibly matching TRBD2 (5 bases). This CDR3 comprises 13 residues. The V gene lost 4 bases and the J gene lost 3 bases, with 10 bases spanning the gap. CDR1 SNHLY and CDR2 FYNNEI come from the germline V gene. The CDR3 DNA follows: TGTGCCAGCAGTGTGGCGGGCGGCTACGAGCAGTACTTC. Protein: CASSVAGGYEQYF.

This chain links TRBV7-9 with TRBJ1-6; D remains unclear. CDR1 is SEHNR and CDR2 is FQNEAQ in the germline V gene (reference sequence). This CDR3 spans 13 amino acids. V lost 3 bases, J lost 6 bases, and 6 bases lay in between. CDR3 sequence reads: CASSFGSNSPLHF. The CDR3 nucleotides are TGTGCCAGCAGCTTTGGCAGTAATTCACCCCTCCACTTT.

The chain combines TRBV5-1 with TRBJ1-6, with 8 nucleotides matching TRBD1. The CDR3 extends over 15 amino acids. V was clipped by 1 base and J by 7 bases; unmatched bases: 4. Germline V gives CDR1 SGHRS, CDR2 YFSETQ. CDR3 loop: CASSLSWTGNSPLHF. The CDR3 DNA reads as TGCGCCAGCAGCTTGTCGTGGACAGGGAATTCACCCCTCCACTTT.